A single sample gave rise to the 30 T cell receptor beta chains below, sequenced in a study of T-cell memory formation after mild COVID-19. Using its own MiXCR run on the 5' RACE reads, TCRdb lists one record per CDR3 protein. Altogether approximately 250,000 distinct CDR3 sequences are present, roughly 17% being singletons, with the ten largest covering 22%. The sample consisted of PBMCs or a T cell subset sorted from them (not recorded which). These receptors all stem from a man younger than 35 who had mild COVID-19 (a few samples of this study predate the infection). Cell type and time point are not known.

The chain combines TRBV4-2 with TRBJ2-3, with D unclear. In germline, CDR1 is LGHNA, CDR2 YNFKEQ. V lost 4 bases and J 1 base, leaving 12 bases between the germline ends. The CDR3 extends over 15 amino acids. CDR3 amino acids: CASSLLEGGTDTQYF. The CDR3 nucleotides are TGTGCCAGCAGCCTTTTGGAAGGCGGCACAGATACGCAGTATTTT.

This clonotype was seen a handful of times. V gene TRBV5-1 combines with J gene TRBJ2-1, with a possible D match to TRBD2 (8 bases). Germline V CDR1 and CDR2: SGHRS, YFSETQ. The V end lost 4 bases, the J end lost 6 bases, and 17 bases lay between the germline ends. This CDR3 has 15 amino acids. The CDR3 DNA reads TGCGCCAGCAGCCGGGGGGGCGGGACAGCCAATGAGCAGTTCTTC. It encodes CASSRGGGTANEQFF.

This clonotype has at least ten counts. CDR3 DNA: TGTGCCAGCACATTAAGGGGAACTAATGAAAAACTGTTTTTT. Translated, it gives CASTLRGTNEKLFF. The chain uses TRBV5-5 and TRBJ1-4, with D perhaps matching TRBD1 (5 bases). V was pared by 6 bases and J by 1 base, with 10 bases between. The length of the CDR3 is 14 residues. Germline lookup yields CDR1 SGHKS and CDR2 YYEKEE (reference sequence).

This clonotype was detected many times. CDR3 in amino acids: CASSPGTGANQPQHF. The CDR3, as DNA: TGCGCCAGCAGCCCCGGGACAGGAGCTAATCAGCCCCAGCATTTT. This sequence joins TRBV5-1 and TRBJ1-5; TRBD1 aligns across 8 bases. The CDR3 sequence is 15 residues long. Germline values: CDR1 SGHRS, CDR2 YFSETQ. V was pared by 4 bases and J by 4 bases, with 7 bases of the junction left unmatched.

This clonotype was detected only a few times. The CDR3: CASSHRGGGTYYEQYF. The DNA of the CDR3 is TGTGCCAGCAGCCATCGCGGCGGGGGAACATACTACGAGCAGTACTTC. V is TRBV14 and J is TRBJ2-7; 7 positions agree with TRBD2. Trimming at V came to 3 bases and at J to 3 bases, leaving 11 bases not matched to a gene. Germline V CDR1 and CDR2: SGHDN, FVKESK. The length of the CDR3 is 16 residues.

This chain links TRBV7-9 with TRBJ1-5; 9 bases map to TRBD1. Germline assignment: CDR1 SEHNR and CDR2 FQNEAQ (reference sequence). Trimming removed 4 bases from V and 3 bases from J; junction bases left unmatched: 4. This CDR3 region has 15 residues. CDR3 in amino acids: CASSSWDRDNQPQHF. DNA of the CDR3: TGTGCCAGCAGCTCCTGGGACAGGGACAATCAGCCCCAGCATTTT.

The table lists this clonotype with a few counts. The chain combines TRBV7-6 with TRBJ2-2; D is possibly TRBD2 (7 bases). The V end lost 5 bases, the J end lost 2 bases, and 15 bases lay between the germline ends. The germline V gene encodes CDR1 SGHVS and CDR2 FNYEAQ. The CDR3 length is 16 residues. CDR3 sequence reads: CASSRTRGSNTGELFF. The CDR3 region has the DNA TGTGCCAGCAGCCGGACTAGGGGGTCCAACACCGGGGAGCTGTTTTTT.

CDR3 in DNA: TGCGCCAGCAGCCCCCTAGGGGGGATTGAGACCCAGTACTTC. It translates to CASSPLGGIETQYF. V gene TRBV4-1 combines with J gene TRBJ2-5; D is perhaps TRBD1 or TRBD2 (6 bases each). This CDR3 has 14 amino acids. V was clipped by 4 bases and J by 5 bases, with 14 bases between them. The germline gives CDR1 MGHRA, CDR2 YSYEKL.

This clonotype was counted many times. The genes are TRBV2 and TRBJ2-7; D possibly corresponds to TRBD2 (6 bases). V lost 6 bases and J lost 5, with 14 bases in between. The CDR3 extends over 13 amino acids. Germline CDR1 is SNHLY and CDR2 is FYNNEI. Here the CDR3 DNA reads TGTGCCAGCAGGTTCGGGGGAGTCCACGAGCAGTACTTC. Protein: CASRFGGVHEQYF.

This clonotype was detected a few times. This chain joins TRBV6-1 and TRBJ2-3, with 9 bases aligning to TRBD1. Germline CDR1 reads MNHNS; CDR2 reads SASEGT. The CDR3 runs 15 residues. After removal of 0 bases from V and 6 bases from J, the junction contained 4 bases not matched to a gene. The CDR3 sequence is CASSEAGDRADTQYF. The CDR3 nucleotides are TGTGCCAGCAGTGAAGCCGGGGACAGGGCCGATACGCAGTATTTT.

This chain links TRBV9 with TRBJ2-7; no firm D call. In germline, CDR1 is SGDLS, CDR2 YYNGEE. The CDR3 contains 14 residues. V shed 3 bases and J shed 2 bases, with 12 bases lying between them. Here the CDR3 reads CASSEGGTPYEQYF. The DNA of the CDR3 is TGTGCCAGCAGCGAAGGTGGTACCCCCTACGAGCAGTACTTC.

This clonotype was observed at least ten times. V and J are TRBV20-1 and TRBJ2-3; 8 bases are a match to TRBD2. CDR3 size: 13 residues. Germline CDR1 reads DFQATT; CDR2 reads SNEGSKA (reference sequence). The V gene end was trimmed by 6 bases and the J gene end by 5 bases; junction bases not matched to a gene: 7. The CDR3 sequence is CSAGGGALDTQYF. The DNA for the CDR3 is TGCAGTGCCGGGGGGGGCGCACTAGATACGCAGTATTTT.

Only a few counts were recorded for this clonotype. The CDR3 loop reads CASSPAGQGYNEQFF. For the CDR3, the DNA is TGTGCCAGCAGCCCTGCGGGACAGGGTTACAATGAGCAGTTCTTC. The chain is built from TRBV7-2 and TRBJ2-1, with 9 bases aligning to TRBD1. Trimming at V came to 5 bases and at J to 4 bases, leaving 6 bases not matched to a gene. The CDR3 has 15 amino acids. Germline-derived CDR1 and CDR2 are SGHTA and FQGNSA. Looking up the rest from reference TRBV7-2 and TRBJ2-1 gives the full variable domain: GAGVSQSPSNKVTEKGKDVELRCDPISGHTALYWYRQSLGQGLEFLIYFQGNSAPDKSGLPSDRFSAERTGGSVSTLTIQRTQQEDSAVYLCASSPAGQGYNEQFFGPGTRLTVL.

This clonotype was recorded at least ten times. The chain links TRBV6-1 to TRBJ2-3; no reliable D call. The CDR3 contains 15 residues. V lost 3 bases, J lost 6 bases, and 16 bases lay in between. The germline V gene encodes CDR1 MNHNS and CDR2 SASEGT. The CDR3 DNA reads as TGTGCCAGCAGTGAGAGGTCAGGAAGGACGGATACGCAGTATTTT. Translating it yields CASSERSGRTDTQYF.

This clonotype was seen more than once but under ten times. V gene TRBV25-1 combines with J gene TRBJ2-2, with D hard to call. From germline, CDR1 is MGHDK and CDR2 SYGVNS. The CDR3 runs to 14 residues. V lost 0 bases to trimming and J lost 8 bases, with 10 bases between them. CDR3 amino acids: CASSEYRARGELFF. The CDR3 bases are TGTGCCAGCAGTGAATATCGGGCCAGGGGGGAGCTGTTTTTT.

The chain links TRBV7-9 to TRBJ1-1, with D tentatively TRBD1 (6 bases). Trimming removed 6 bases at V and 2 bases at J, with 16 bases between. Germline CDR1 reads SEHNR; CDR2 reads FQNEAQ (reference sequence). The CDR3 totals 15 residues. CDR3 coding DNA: TGTGCCAGCAGTCAATGGACAGCGGGAAACACTGAAGCTTTCTTT. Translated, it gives CASSQWTAGNTEAFF.

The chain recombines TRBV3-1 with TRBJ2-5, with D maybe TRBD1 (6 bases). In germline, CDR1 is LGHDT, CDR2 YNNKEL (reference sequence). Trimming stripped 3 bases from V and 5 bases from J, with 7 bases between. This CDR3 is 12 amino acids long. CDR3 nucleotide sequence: TGTGCCAGCAGCCATACAGGGGAGACCCAGTACTTC. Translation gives CASSHTGETQYF.

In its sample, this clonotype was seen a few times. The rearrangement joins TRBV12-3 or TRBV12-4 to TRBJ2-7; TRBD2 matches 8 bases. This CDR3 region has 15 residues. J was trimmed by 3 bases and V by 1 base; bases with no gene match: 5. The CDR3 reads CASSLESGGYYEQYF. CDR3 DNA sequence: TGTGCCAGCAGTTTAGAGAGCGGGGGATACTACGAGCAGTACTTC.

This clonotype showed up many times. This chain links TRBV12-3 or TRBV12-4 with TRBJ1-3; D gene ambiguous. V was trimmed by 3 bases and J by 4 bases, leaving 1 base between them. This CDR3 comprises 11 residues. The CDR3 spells CASSLGNTIYF. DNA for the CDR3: TGTGCCAGCAGTTTGGGAAACACCATATATTTT.

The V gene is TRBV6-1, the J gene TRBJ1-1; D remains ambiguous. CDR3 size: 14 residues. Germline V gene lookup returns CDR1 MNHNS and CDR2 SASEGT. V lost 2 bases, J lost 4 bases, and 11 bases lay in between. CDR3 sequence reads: CASSEYRTVTEAFF. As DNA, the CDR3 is TGTGCCAGCAGTGAATACCGTACGGTCACTGAAGCTTTCTTT.

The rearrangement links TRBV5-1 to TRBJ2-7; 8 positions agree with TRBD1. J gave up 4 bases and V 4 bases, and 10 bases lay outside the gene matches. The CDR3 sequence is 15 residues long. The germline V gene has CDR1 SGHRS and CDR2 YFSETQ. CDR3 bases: TGCGCCAGCAGCCACAATGGGGACAGGCGGTACGAGCAGTACTTC. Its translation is CASSHNGDRRYEQYF.

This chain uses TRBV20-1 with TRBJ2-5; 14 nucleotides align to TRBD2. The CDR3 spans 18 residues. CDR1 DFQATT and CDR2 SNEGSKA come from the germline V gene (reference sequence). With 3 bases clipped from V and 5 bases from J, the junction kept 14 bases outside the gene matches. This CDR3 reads CSARGLAGVGKHGETQYF. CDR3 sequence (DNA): TGCAGTGCTAGGGGACTAGCGGGGGTAGGGAAGCATGGGGAGACCCAGTACTTC.

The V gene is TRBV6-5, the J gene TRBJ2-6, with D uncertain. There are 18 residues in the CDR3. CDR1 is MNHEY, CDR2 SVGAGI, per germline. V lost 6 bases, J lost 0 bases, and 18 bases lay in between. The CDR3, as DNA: TGTGCCAGCAGCATCCGCCTCTATTCTTTCTCTGGGGCCAACGTCCTGACTTTC. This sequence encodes CASSIRLYSFSGANVLTF.

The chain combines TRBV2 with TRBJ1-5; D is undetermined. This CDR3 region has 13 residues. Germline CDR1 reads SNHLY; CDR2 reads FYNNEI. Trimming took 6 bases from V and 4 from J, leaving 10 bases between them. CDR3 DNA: TGTGCCAGCAGCATTTCCGGGAATCAGCCCCAGCATTTT. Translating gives CASSISGNQPQHF.

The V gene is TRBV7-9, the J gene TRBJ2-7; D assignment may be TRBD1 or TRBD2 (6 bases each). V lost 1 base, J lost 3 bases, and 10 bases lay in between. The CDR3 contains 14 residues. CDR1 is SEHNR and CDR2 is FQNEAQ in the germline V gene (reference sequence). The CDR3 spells CASSLEGGYYEQYF. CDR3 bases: TGTGCCAGCAGCTTAGAGGGGGGCTACTACGAGCAGTACTTC.

In nucleotides, the CDR3 is TGTGCCAGCAGGCGACCTGGCGATACGCAGTATTTT. Translated: CASRRPGDTQYF. V usage is TRBV12-3 or TRBV12-4 and J usage is TRBJ2-3; D gene unclear. The germline V and J ends were trimmed by 6 bases and 6 bases, with 10 bases remaining between them. CDR3 length: 12 amino acids.

The DNA of the CDR3 is TGTGCCAGCAGTTATAAGCGGGGGCAAAAGACCCAGTACTTC. Residues: CASSYKRGQKTQYF. V is TRBV6-2 or TRBV6-3 and J is TRBJ2-5, with 8 positions matching TRBD2. Germline V CDR1 and CDR2: MNHEY, SVGEGT. The V segment lost 3 bases and the J segment 6 bases; nucleotides outside the gene matches: 6. This CDR3 spans 14 amino acids.

The CDR3 here is CASSQELAGYNEQFF. In DNA form, the CDR3 reads TGTGCCAGCAGCCAAGAACTAGCGGGCTACAATGAGCAGTTCTTC. The gene calls are TRBV4-2 and TRBJ2-1, with 9 bases aligning to TRBD2. The CDR3 length is 15 residues. Germline loops: CDR1 LGHNA, CDR2 YNFKEQ. The V and J ends lost 0 bases and 3 bases, in that order; junction bases with no gene match: 0.

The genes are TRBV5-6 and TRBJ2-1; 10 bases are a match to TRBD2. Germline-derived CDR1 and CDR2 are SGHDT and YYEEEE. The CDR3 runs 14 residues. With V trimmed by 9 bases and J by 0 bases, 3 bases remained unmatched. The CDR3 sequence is CATERGGSYNEQFF. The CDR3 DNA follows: TGTGCCACTGAGCGGGGGGGCTCCTACAATGAGCAGTTCTTC. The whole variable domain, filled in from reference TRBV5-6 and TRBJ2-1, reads DAGVTQSPTHLIKTRGQQVTLRCSPKSGHDTVSWYQQALGQGPQFIFQYYEEEERQRGNFPDRFSGHQFPNYSSELNVNALLLGDSALYLCATERGGSYNEQFFGPGTRLTVL.

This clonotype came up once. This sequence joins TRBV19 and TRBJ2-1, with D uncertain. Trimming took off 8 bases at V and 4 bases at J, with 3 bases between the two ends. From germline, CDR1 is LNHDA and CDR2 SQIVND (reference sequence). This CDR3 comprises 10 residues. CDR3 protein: CASDYNEQFF. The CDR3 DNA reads TGTGCCAGTGATTACAATGAGCAGTTCTTC.